This is a list of T cell receptor beta chains from one sample in a study of T cell clones after liver transplantation. Libraries were prepared by immunoSEQ multiplex PCR; TCRdb keeps only in-frame clonotypes and omits some of them. The sample records approximately 75,000 clones, over 70% being singletons. The sequenced sample was CD4+ T cells from blood, obtained 12 months after liver transplant. Every receptor here comes from a human patient who received a liver transplant. The graft donor may have contributed some T cells. Each CDR3 is given with its conserved first and last residue. A D gene is named only where the DNA matches it firmly. For some rows the clone size is stated as once, few or many, or as a class when expanded; others skip it.

J gene: TRBJ1-2
V gene: TRBV20-1
D gene: NA
clone size: once
CDR3 DNA: TGCAGTGCCCCAAACCACGGCTACACCTTC
CDR3 protein: CSAPNHGYTF

J gene: TRBJ2-2
V gene: TRBV28
D gene: TRBD1
clone size: once
CDR3 DNA: TGTGCCAGCAGCCTGGGGGACAGGGGGCACACCGGGGAGCTGTTTTTT
CDR3 protein: CASSLGDRGHTGELFF

J gene: TRBJ2-7
V gene: TRBV6-1
D gene: NA
clone size: medium-sized
CDR3 DNA: TGTGCCAGTAAGACGGCCTCAACCTACGAGCAGTACTTC
CDR3 protein: CASKTASTYEQYF

J gene: TRBJ1-2
V gene: TRBV7-2
D gene: NA
clone size: NA
CDR3 DNA: TGTGCCAGCAGCTTAGGAGGGGCGATTGGCTACACCTTC
CDR3 protein: CASSLGGAIGYTF

J gene: TRBJ2-1
V gene: TRBV27
D gene: NA
clone size: NA
CDR3 DNA: TGTGCCAGCAGTTTATTCTCCTACAATGAGCAGTTCTTC
CDR3 protein: CASSLFSYNEQFF

J gene: TRBJ1-4
V gene: TRBV30
D gene: NA
clone size: NA
CDR3 DNA: TGTGCCTGGAGTGTAATCAGGGCAGAAAAACTGTTTTTT
CDR3 protein: CAWSVIRAEKLFF

J gene: TRBJ1-1
V gene: TRBV11-2
D gene: NA
clone size: NA
CDR3 DNA: TGTGCCAGCAGCTCAAATTCGGGGAACACTGAAGCTTTCTTT
CDR3 protein: CASSSNSGNTEAFF

J gene: TRBJ1-4
V gene: TRBV18
D gene: NA
clone size: NA
CDR3 DNA: TGTGCCAGCTCACCCCAACGGGGGGAAAAACTGTTTTTT
CDR3 protein: CASSPQRGEKLFF

J gene: TRBJ2-3
V gene: TRBV27
D gene: NA
clone size: NA
CDR3 DNA: TGTGCCAGCAGTTTCAGCAATTTCGGAGATACGCAGTATTTT
CDR3 protein: CASSFSNFGDTQYF

J gene: TRBJ1-2
V gene: TRBV28
D gene: TRBD1
clone size: NA
CDR3 DNA: TGTGCCAGCAGTGGGGACAGGGTGATCTATGGCTACACCTTC
CDR3 protein: CASSGDRVIYGYTF

J gene: TRBJ2-3
V gene: TRBV5-1
D gene: NA
clone size: NA
CDR3 DNA: TGCGCCAGCAGCCCAACCTCGCAGAGCACAGATACGCAGTATTTT
CDR3 protein: CASSPTSQSTDTQYF

J gene: TRBJ2-7
V gene: TRBV10-2
D gene: TRBD2
clone size: NA
CDR3 DNA: TGCGCCAGCAGTGAGGCGGGAGGGCCCTACGAGCAGTACTTC
CDR3 protein: CASSEAGGPYEQYF

J gene: TRBJ1-3
V gene: TRBV7-2
D gene: NA
clone size: NA
CDR3 DNA: TGTGCCAGCAGCTTAAACCCCTCTGGAAACACCATATATTTT
CDR3 protein: CASSLNPSGNTIYF

J gene: TRBJ1-5
V gene: TRBV2
D gene: TRBD1
clone size: NA
CDR3 DNA: TGTGCCAGCGCTAGGGACAGTAAGGATCAGCCCCAGCATTTT
CDR3 protein: CASARDSKDQPQHF

J gene: TRBJ2-5
V gene: TRBV6-6
D gene: NA
clone size: NA
CDR3 DNA: TGTGTCAGCAGGGGACCAGAGGAGACCCAGTACTTC
CDR3 protein: CVSRGPEETQYF

J gene: TRBJ1-2
V gene: TRBV18
D gene: TRBD1
clone size: NA
CDR3 DNA: TGTGCCAGCTCAGGACAGGGGGCGAACTATGGCTACACCTTC
CDR3 protein: CASSGQGANYGYTF

J gene: TRBJ2-7
V gene: TRBV5-1
D gene: NA
clone size: NA
CDR3 DNA: TGCGCCAGCAGCTTGGACGGTAGCCGCTACGAGCAGTACTTC
CDR3 protein: CASSLDGSRYEQYF

J gene: TRBJ2-3
V gene: TRBV5-8
D gene: NA
clone size: NA
CDR3 DNA: TGTGCCAGCAGCTTGCAGGGGACCACAGATACGCAGTATTTT
CDR3 protein: CASSLQGTTDTQYF

J gene: TRBJ2-5
V gene: TRBV6-9
D gene: TRBD1
clone size: NA
CDR3 DNA: TGTGCCAGCAGCCGCCGGACAGGCCCCCAAGAGACCCAGTACTTC
CDR3 protein: CASSRRTGPQETQYF

J gene: TRBJ2-5
V gene: TRBV7-3
D gene: TRBD1
clone size: NA
CDR3 DNA: TGTGCCAGCAGCTCCCCGGGACAGCAAGAGACCCAGTACTTC
CDR3 protein: CASSSPGQQETQYF

J gene: TRBJ2-1
V gene: TRBV9
D gene: TRBD1
clone size: NA
CDR3 DNA: TGTGCCAGCAGCGAGACACTGACAGGGGAGAAAAACTACAATGAGCAGTTCTTC
CDR3 protein: CASSETLTGEKNYNEQFF

J gene: TRBJ1-1
V gene: TRBV2
D gene: NA
clone size: NA
CDR3 DNA: TGTGCCAGCAGTGAAGTGCTGATTAACACTGAAGCTTTCTTT
CDR3 protein: CASSEVLINTEAFF

J gene: TRBJ1-3
V gene: TRBV7-2
D gene: NA
clone size: NA
CDR3 DNA: TGTGCCAGCAGCACGAATCCCAGGAACACCATATATTTT
CDR3 protein: CASSTNPRNTIYF

J gene: TRBJ2-2
V gene: TRBV9
D gene: NA
clone size: NA
CDR3 DNA: TGTGCCAGCAGCAAGGACCCTTCCGCGAACACCGGGGAGCTGTTTTTT
CDR3 protein: CASSKDPSANTGELFF

J gene: TRBJ2-1
V gene: TRBV28
D gene: TRBD2
clone size: NA
CDR3 DNA: TGTGCCAGCAGTCCAGGGACTAGCGGGAGTAGGGGGCAGTTCTTC
CDR3 protein: CASSPGTSGSRGQFF

J gene: TRBJ2-3
V gene: TRBV6-5
D gene: NA
clone size: NA
CDR3 DNA: TGTGCCAGCAGCCACAGACGGGCTAGCACAGATACGCAGTATTTT
CDR3 protein: CASSHRRASTDTQYF

J gene: TRBJ2-1
V gene: TRBV18
D gene: TRBD1
clone size: NA
CDR3 DNA: TGTGCCAGCTCCCCTGGGACAGACTCCTACAATGAGCAGTTCTTC
CDR3 protein: CASSPGTDSYNEQFF

J gene: TRBJ2-1
V gene: TRBV7-2
D gene: NA
clone size: NA
CDR3 DNA: TGTGCCAGCAGCCGGGAGACGGGACTCCGGGATAGTGAGCAGTTCTTC
CDR3 protein: CASSRETGLRDSEQFF

J gene: TRBJ2-5
V gene: TRBV5-1
D gene: NA
clone size: NA
CDR3 DNA: TGCGCCAGCAGCTTGGAGGGGGGTTACGAGACCCAGTACTTC
CDR3 protein: CASSLEGGYETQYF

J gene: TRBJ1-2
V gene: TRBV19
D gene: NA
clone size: once
CDR3 DNA: TGTGCCAGTAGTAACCGGGACAACAAATACACCTTC
CDR3 protein: CASSNRDNKYTF

J gene: TRBJ2-1
V gene: TRBV5-1
D gene: TRBD2
clone size: NA
CDR3 DNA: TGCGCCAGCAAGAATATGGCGGGAGGGTCTGTTTCCTACAATGAGCAGTTCTTC
CDR3 protein: CASKNMAGGSVSYNEQFF

J gene: TRBJ1-3
V gene: TRBV6-6
D gene: TRBD1
clone size: NA
CDR3 DNA: TGTGCCAGCACCAACAGGGGGCTCTCTGGAAACACCATATATTTT
CDR3 protein: CASTNRGLSGNTIYF

J gene: TRBJ1-1
V gene: TRBV29-1
D gene: NA
clone size: NA
CDR3 DNA: TGCAGCGTTGAGGGGGGTAAGGGGAGCACTGAAGCTTTCTTT
CDR3 protein: CSVEGGKGSTEAFF

J gene: TRBJ2-1
V gene: TRBV28
D gene: TRBD2
clone size: few
CDR3 DNA: TGTGCCAGCAGTATAGCGGGAGGGCCGATGAATGAGCAGTTCTTC
CDR3 protein: CASSIAGGPMNEQFF

J gene: TRBJ2-7
V gene: TRBV6-6
D gene: TRBD2
clone size: NA
CDR3 DNA: TGTGCCAGCAGTTACTCCGGCGGGAGGGGATACGAGCAGTACTTC
CDR3 protein: CASSYSGGRGYEQYF

J gene: TRBJ2-1
V gene: TRBV29-1
D gene: TRBD2
clone size: NA
CDR3 DNA: TGCAGCGTTGGACTAGCTTCTGAGCAGTTCTTC
CDR3 protein: CSVGLASEQFF

J gene: TRBJ1-1
V gene: TRBV27
D gene: NA
clone size: NA
CDR3 DNA: TGTGCCAGCAGTTCCGGGGCTACCAGGGTCGGGACTGAAGCTTTCTTT
CDR3 protein: CASSSGATRVGTEAFF

J gene: TRBJ2-7
V gene: TRBV5-1
D gene: NA
clone size: once
CDR3 DNA: TGCGCCAGCAGCTTGGGCTACGAGCAGTACTTC
CDR3 protein: CASSLGYEQYF

J gene: TRBJ2-1
V gene: TRBV10-1
D gene: TRBD2
clone size: NA
CDR3 DNA: TGCGCCAGCAGTGCGGGCAGCGGGAATCATGAGCAGTTCTTC
CDR3 protein: CASSAGSGNHEQFF

J gene: TRBJ2-1
V gene: TRBV5-1
D gene: NA
clone size: NA
CDR3 DNA: TGCGCCAGCAGCTTGGCCTTGAGGACCCCGGACAATGAGCAGTTCTTC
CDR3 protein: CASSLALRTPDNEQFF

J gene: TRBJ1-1
V gene: TRBV28
D gene: NA
clone size: NA
CDR3 DNA: TGTGCCAGCGGCCGTGGGCAGCAGACGACTGAAGCTTTCTTT
CDR3 protein: CASGRGQQTTEAFF

J gene: TRBJ2-1
V gene: TRBV10-3
D gene: TRBD2
clone size: NA
CDR3 DNA: TGTGCCATCACCCGTCTGGGAGCGGGAGGCTCCTACAATGAGCAGTTCTTC
CDR3 protein: CAITRLGAGGSYNEQFF

J gene: TRBJ2-3
V gene: TRBV7-2
D gene: NA
clone size: NA
CDR3 DNA: TGTGCCAGCAGCTTAGTTAGGAAGCTGGATACGCAGTATTTT
CDR3 protein: CASSLVRKLDTQYF

J gene: TRBJ1-4
V gene: TRBV28
D gene: NA
clone size: NA
CDR3 DNA: TGTGCCAGCTCATTTTCAAGAGGGGCTGGTGAAAAACTGTTTTTT
CDR3 protein: CASSFSRGAGEKLFF